These 13 T cell receptor beta chains originate from one sample sequenced in a study of CD8+ T cells in alopecia areata. cDNA reverse transcribed from extracted RNA served as the sequencing template. Sequencing used immunoSEQ multiplex PCR; TCRdb keeps in-frame clones, though not all of them. Among 220,000 or so clones listed, around 62% were seen once. The specimen was CD4+ T cells sorted from blood, collected at week 0. Receptor source: a human donor with alopecia areata.

V gene TRBV6-5 combines with J gene TRBJ2-7; D not certain. The CDR3 length is 14 residues. Germline-derived CDR1 and CDR2 are MNHEY and SVGAGI. The V end was cut by 0 bases, the J end by 0 bases, with 6 bases between. The CDR3 nucleotides read TGTGCCAGCAGTTACTCTGCGTTCTCCTACGAGCAGTACTTC. It is translated as CASSYSAFSYEQYF.

Details on this clone: A junction boundary mismatches the germline segment, possibly from a read error. The gene calls are TRBV5-1 and TRBJ1-2; 7 bases map to TRBD1. Germline V lookup: CDR1 SGHRS, CDR2 YFSETQ. The CDR3 totals 18 residues. Written as DNA, the CDR3 is TGCGCCAGCAGCCCCGAAACAGGGGAGGTTGCGTTGGGACGGGTCGGTAGATTC. Translated: CASSPETGEVALGRVGRF.

V usage is TRBV6-5 and J usage is TRBJ2-1; D remains ambiguous. This CDR3 has 14 amino acids. Looked up from germline, CDR1 is MNHEY and CDR2 is SVGAGI. Trimming shortened V by 6 bases and J by 8 bases, and 17 bases separated the two germline ends. The CDR3 region is CASRPTLGSHEQFF. In nucleotides, the CDR3 is TGTGCCAGCAGGCCTACTCTAGGATCGCATGAGCAGTTCTTC.

The chain recombines TRBV7-8 with TRBJ2-7, with 7 bases matching TRBD2. The germline CDR1 and CDR2 sequences are SGHVS and FQNEAQ. The ends lost 5 bases at V and 3 bases at J; junction bases unmatched: 10. The CDR3 spans 15 residues. The CDR3 nucleotides read TGTGCCAGCAGCGGGAGGGGAGGCTACGACTACGAGCAGTACTTC. Protein sequence: CASSGRGGYDYEQYF.

The J gene is TRBJ2-5, the V gene TRBV4-1, with 10 bases identical to TRBD2. Germline CDR1 is MGHRA and CDR2 is YSYEKL. The CDR3 contains 16 residues. V lost 2 bases to trimming and J lost 1 base; unmatched junction nucleotides: 4. CDR3 nucleotides: TGCGCCAGCAGCCAACCCATAGCGGGAGGCCAAGAGACCCAGTACTTC. It specifies CASSQPIAGGQETQYF.

CDR3 protein: CSVRNVNTEAFF. As DNA, the CDR3 is TGCAGCGTTCGTAATGTGAACACTGAAGCTTTCTTT. The rearrangement uses TRBV29-1 and TRBJ1-1, with D hard to call. This CDR3 region has 12 residues. In germline, CDR1 is SQVTM, CDR2 ANQGSEA. V was pared by 5 bases and J by 0 bases, with 7 bases between.

The rearrangement joins TRBV30 to TRBJ1-1; D gene uncertain. The CDR3 has 12 residues. CDR1 and CDR2 (germline): GTSNPN, SVGIG (reference sequence). With 2 bases removed from V and 4 bases from J, the gap between germline ends came to 8 bases. Here the CDR3 DNA reads TGTGCCTGGAGTTTGCGAGGCACTGAAGCTTTCTTT. Translation: CAWSLRGTEAFF.

This clone was counted a few times. CDR3 bases: TGCGCCAGCAGCTCACCTAGCACAGATACGCAGTATTTT. Amino acid sequence: CASSSPSTDTQYF. This chain uses TRBV5-1 with TRBJ2-3; D uncertain. V was cut by 3 bases and J by 0 bases, with 5 bases left in between. This CDR3 is 13 amino acids long. The V gene's germline CDR1 is SGHRS and CDR2 YFSETQ.

This clone was counted between two and nine times. This chain joins TRBV6-5 and TRBJ1-6; D ambiguous. The ends were cut back, 6 bases at V and 7 bases at J, with 16 bases in the middle. The CDR3 spans 15 residues. The germline V gene encodes CDR1 MNHEY and CDR2 SVGAGI. The CDR3 protein is CASRPPDGLNSPLHF. As DNA, the CDR3 is TGTGCCAGCAGGCCCCCGGACGGGCTAAATTCACCCCTCCACTTT.

This clone appeared once. The chain recombines TRBV4-1 with TRBJ1-6, with D perhaps TRBD1 (5 bases). The CDR3 runs to 14 residues. Trimming pared 0 bases from V and 15 bases from J, leaving 15 bases between. The germline gives CDR1 MGHRA, CDR2 YSYEKL. This chain's CDR3 is CASSQDRGKGLLHF. In DNA form, the CDR3 reads TGCGCCAGCAGCCAAGATCGAGGGAAGGGGCTCCTCCACTTT.

The chain links TRBV25-1 to TRBJ1-2, with D possibly being TRBD1 (6 bases). From germline, CDR1 is MGHDK and CDR2 SYGVNS. The CDR3 has 14 amino acids. The V end lost 1 base, the J end lost 4 bases, and 10 bases lay between the germline ends. The CDR3 bases are TGTGCCAGCAGTGAATTGGAGGGGGTCTATGGCTACACCTTC. This encodes CASSELEGVYGYTF.

The chain carries TRBV29-1 and TRBJ2-7; TRBD2 agrees at 8 bases. The ends lost 5 bases at V and 2 bases at J; junction bases unmatched: 11. The CDR3 consists of 15 residues. Looked up from germline, CDR1 is SQVTM and CDR2 is ANQGSEA. CDR3 sequence: CSVYLLAGPTYEQYF. In DNA, the CDR3 is TGCAGCGTTTACCTCTTAGCGGGGCCAACCTACGAGCAGTACTTC.

This chain links TRBV6-5 with TRBJ1-5; no definite D call. Germline V gene data show CDR1 as MNHEY and CDR2 as SVGAGI. With 0 bases removed from V and 3 bases from J, the gap between germline ends came to 9 bases. This CDR3 spans 15 amino acids. In nucleotides, the CDR3 is TGTGCCAGCAGTTACTCGGGCAGGTCCAATCAGCCCCAGCATTTT. Its protein is CASSYSGRSNQPQHF.